The entry that follows covers one T cell receptor (beta chain) sequence. The target antigen is unknown. The data are from a study of cytomegalovirus exposure and HLA in healthy donors. The PCR was carried out with 60 Vbeta primers and 13 Jbeta primers. Profiling relied on immunoSEQ multiplex PCR, and the TCRdb table lists in-frame clones only, not all of them. The data show about 150,000 clones, 80% to 85% seen once. Study observations and caveats: Analysis was carried out at a later point, and it linked a missense DCLRE1C variant to TCR beta V- and J-gene trimming. Reported results showed that the classifier diagnosed cytomegalovirus status with high specificity and sensitivity.

Specimen: PBMCs. This receptor was taken from a boy aged 2 to 10 in good health and CMV-seronegative.

DNA for the CDR3: TGCAGTGCTCCTATGAACACTGAAGCTTTCTTT. Its protein is CSAPMNTEAFF. The chain uses TRBV20-1 and TRBJ1-1; D is ambiguous. CDR3 size: 11 residues. Between the trimmed V and J ends, which lost 5 bases and 0 bases, there was a span of 4 bases. The germline CDR1 and CDR2 sequences are DFQATT and SNEGSKA (reference sequence).